Shown below are 8 T cell receptor beta chains from a single sample sequenced in a study of blood T cell repertoires in COVID-19. The protocol was immunoSEQ multiplex PCR, while the TCRdb copy is restricted to in-frame clones and leaves out a portion. In the table there are about 240,000 clones, roughly 83% of which are singletons. Sequenced material: peripheral blood. The source is a woman of 80 years or more with acute or convalescent COVID-19.

J is TRBJ1-3 and V is TRBV10-1; D unclear. The length of the CDR3 is 16 residues. Trimming shortened V by 7 bases and J by 1 base, and 17 bases separated the two germline ends. Germline V gives CDR1 WNHNN, CDR2 SYGVQD (reference sequence). The CDR3 loop reads CASTYSESRSGNTIYF. The CDR3 DNA follows: TGCGCCAGCACCTACTCCGAGAGCCGGTCTGGAAACACCATATATTTT.

The chain recombines TRBV24-1 with TRBJ1-4, with a weak D call TRBD1 (5 bases). Trimming removed 3 bases from V and 4 bases from J, with 11 bases in between. CDR1 KGHDR and CDR2 SFDVKD come from the germline V gene. The CDR3 covers 15 residues. CDR3 bases: TGTGCCACCAGTGATGGAGGGGCGAATAATGAAAAACTGTTTTTT. Residues: CATSDGGANNEKLFF.

The chain couples TRBV2 to TRBJ1-5; D is uncertain. Trimming left V 0 bases short and J 7 bases short, with 16 bases between. The length of the CDR3 is 16 residues. The germline CDR1 and CDR2 sequences are SNHLY and FYNNEI. Here the CDR3 reads CASSEALLGGGQPQHF. CDR3 sequence (DNA): TGTGCCAGCAGTGAAGCGCTTCTGGGAGGAGGGCAGCCCCAGCATTTT.

The chain links TRBV13 to TRBJ2-2, with 9 nucleotides matching TRBD1. V dropped 5 bases and J dropped 1; count of bases not matched to a gene: 8. Germline V gene data show CDR1 as PRHDT and CDR2 as FYEKMQ (reference sequence). This CDR3 region has 17 residues. The CDR3 protein is CASSTDRGLQNTGELFF. CDR3 nucleotides: TGTGCCAGCAGCACGGACAGGGGTCTACAGAACACCGGGGAGCTGTTTTTT.

The V and J genes are TRBV10-3 and TRBJ1-3; 7 bases match TRBD1. The CDR3 is 17 amino acids. Germline-derived CDR1 and CDR2 are ENHRY and SYGVKD. Trimming cost V 5 bases and J 0 bases; bases outside gene matches: 10. CDR3 amino acids: CAISPRGSGNSGNTIYF. The CDR3 DNA follows: TGTGCCATCAGTCCCAGGGGGTCGGGAAACTCTGGAAACACCATATATTTT.

The chain links TRBV28 to TRBJ1-6, with TRBD1 as a possible D gene (5 bases). CDR3 length: 15 amino acids. Trimming took off 7 bases at V and 6 bases at J, with 16 bases between the two ends. Germline values: CDR1 MDHEN, CDR2 SYDVKM. CDR3 DNA: TGTGCCAGCATGCCCTCCCAGGGTAGTAATTCACCCCTCCACTTT. This sequence encodes CASMPSQGSNSPLHF.

V and J are TRBV7-2 and TRBJ2-4; TRBD1 agrees at 8 bases. From germline, CDR1 is SGHTA and CDR2 FQGNSA. The CDR3 runs to 17 residues. V lost 5 bases and J lost 6; bases outside the gene matches: 15. The CDR3 nucleotides are TGTGCCAGCAGCCCCCCTACGGCAGGGGGCGGCGGAAACATTCAGTACTTC. Protein product: CASSPPTAGGGGNIQYF. The full variable domain, its missing parts supplied by reference TRBV7-2 and TRBJ2-4, is GAGVSQSPSNKVTEKGKDVELRCDPISGHTALYWYRQSLGQGLEFLIYFQGNSAPDKSGLPSDRFSAERTGGSVSTLTIQRTQQEDSAVYLCASSPPTAGGGGNIQYFGAGTRLSVL.

The CDR3 protein is CASSPWNTGELFF. Written as DNA, the CDR3 is TGTGCCAGCAGCCCTTGGAACACCGGGGAGCTGTTTTTT. This chain links TRBV9 with TRBJ2-2; D is undetermined. The V end lost 4 bases, the J end lost 1 base, and 5 bases lay between the germline ends. This CDR3 is built from 13 residues. From germline, CDR1 is SGDLS and CDR2 YYNGEE.